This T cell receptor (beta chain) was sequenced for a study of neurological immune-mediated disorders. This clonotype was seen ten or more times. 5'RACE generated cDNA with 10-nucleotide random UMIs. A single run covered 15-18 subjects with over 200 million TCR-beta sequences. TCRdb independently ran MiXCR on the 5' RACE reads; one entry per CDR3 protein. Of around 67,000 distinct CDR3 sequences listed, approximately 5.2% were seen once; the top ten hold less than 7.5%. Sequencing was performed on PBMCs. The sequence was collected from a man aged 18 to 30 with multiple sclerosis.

Here the CDR3 DNA reads TGTGCCAGCAGCTCTAGTGTGAACACAGATACGCAGTATTTT. This encodes CASSSSVNTDTQYF. The chain links TRBV7-3 to TRBJ2-3; D is ambiguous. This CDR3 has 14 amino acids. Germline lookup yields CDR1 SGHTA and CDR2 FQGTGA. The germline V and J ends were trimmed by 4 bases and 2 bases, with 10 bases remaining between them.